This TCR beta chain was found in a study of CD4 T cells in relation to SARS-CoV-2 and coronaviruses. In the study overall: The negative reference was HIV-1 Nef peptide pool or peptide-free culture. General observations from the study: Roughly 65% of donors had memory CD4+ clonotypes crossrecognizing SARS-CoV-2 and common cold coronavirus spike.

Generated by immunoSEQ multiplex PCR, the TCRdb table keeps only in-frame clones and is missing some. There are around 28,000 clones in the sample; 74% occur only once, and around 21% lies in the top ten. V dropped 2 bases and J dropped 2 bases, with 11 bases sitting between them. Germline V lookup: CDR1 SGDLS, CDR2 YYNGEE. The CDR3 runs to 14 residues. A note on this clone: What it binds is unknown.

The unexposed donors gave CD4+ T cells in about 2011-2019, prior to COVID-19. CD4+ T cells were isolated from the cells after 10 days of culture. The rearrangement links TRBV9 to TRBJ2-7, with D perhaps matching TRBD1 (6 bases). The receptor was derived from a human donor in good health. The sample taken for sequencing was CD4+ T cells from PBMCs, cultured in vitro. CDR3 bases: TGTGCCAGCAGCGTTTTGGACAGCCCCTACGAGCAGTACTTC. Translating gives CASSVLDSPYEQYF.